A selection of T cell receptor beta chains follows, all from one sample in a study of CD8 T cells in Susac syndrome. Using its own MiXCR run on the immunoSEQ multiplex PCR reads, TCRdb lists one record per CDR3 protein. Here the sample spans approximately 200,000 distinct CDR3 sequences, around 95% being singletons. Sequencing was carried out using CD4+ T cells from PBMCs. Receptor source: a human donor with multiple sclerosis. The CDR3 runs from the conserved cysteine through the conserved F or W. D genes are given only for firm matches. Expanded clones get a size class; other rows say once, few or many, or leave the size out.

j_gene | v_gene | d_gene | abundance | CDR3nt | CDR3aa
TRBJ1-6 | TRBV2 | NA | NA | TGTGCCAGCAGTGACAGATATAATTCACCCCTCCACTTT | CASSDRYNSPLHF
TRBJ1-2 | TRBV29-1 | TRBD1 | NA | TGCAGCGTCCGACGGACAGGGGGCAACTATGGCTACACCTTC | CSVRRTGGNYGYTF
TRBJ2-2 | TRBV12-5 | TRBD1 | NA | TGTGCTAGTGGTTTGGTCGCAGGGGGCACAGGGAGAACCGGGGAGCTGTTTTTT | CASGLVAGGTGRTGELFF
TRBJ2-7 | TRBV12-3/TRBV12-4 | TRBD1 | NA | TGTGCCAGCACCTGGGTGACAGGGGGTTACGAGCAGTACTTC | CASTWVTGGYEQYF
TRBJ2-1 | TRBV29-1 | TRBD1 | NA | TGCAGCGTTGAAGATCTTCCTTTTGCGGGACAGGGGTATGAGCAGTTCTTC | CSVEDLPFAGQGYEQFF
TRBJ1-5 | TRBV20-1 | TRBD1 | NA | TGCAGTGCTTCACGGCCTGGACAGGGGGAAGTTCTTAGCAATCAGCCCCAGCATTTT | CSASRPGQGEVLSNQPQHF
TRBJ1-6 | TRBV28 | TRBD1 | NA | TGTGCCAGCAGCCCTTCAGGGGGACGGAATTCACCCCTCCACTTT | CASSPSGGRNSPLHF
TRBJ1-1 | TRBV30 | NA | once | TGTGCCTGGAGTGGTGGGGGTCTAAGCACTGAAGCTTTCTTT | CAWSGGGLSTEAFF
TRBJ2-7 | TRBV30 | NA | NA | TGTGCCTGGCGAACAGGCCCGTCCAACGAGCAGTACTTC | CAWRTGPSNEQYF
TRBJ2-1 | TRBV29-1 | NA | NA | TGCAGCGTTGAAGTTGGCAGGGGGGGCTCCTACAATGAGCAGTTCTTC | CSVEVGRGGSYNEQFF
TRBJ2-1 | TRBV7-3 | NA | NA | TGTGCCAGCAGTGGGAGGTGGCCCAACAATGAGCAGTTCTTC | CASSGRWPNNEQFF
TRBJ2-5 | TRBV12-3/TRBV12-4 | NA | NA | TGTGCCAGCAGTTTTGGCAGGGGCCAAGAGACCCAGTACTTC | CASSFGRGQETQYF
TRBJ2-3 | TRBV29-1 | TRBD1 | NA | TGCAGCGTTGAAGGCCGGGACAGGGATACGCAGTATTTT | CSVEGRDRDTQYF
TRBJ2-2 | TRBV20-1 | TRBD1 | NA | TGCAGTGCTAGGCGGACAGGGAACACCGGGGAGCTGTTTTTT | CSARRTGNTGELFF
TRBJ1-1 | TRBV29-1 | NA | NA | TGCAGCGTTGTGGCAGGGGTCATGAACACTGAAGCTTTCTTT | CSVVAGVMNTEAFF
TRBJ2-2 | TRBV12-3/TRBV12-4 | NA | NA | TGTGCCAGCAGTTTAGCCCAGGGCGGGGGGGAGCTGTTTTTT | CASSLAQGGGELFF
TRBJ2-4 | TRBV10-3 | TRBD1 | NA | TGTGCCATCAGTACCGGACAGGGCTCTACCAAAAACATTCAGTACTTC | CAISTGQGSTKNIQYF
TRBJ2-3 | TRBV18 | NA | NA | TGTGCCAGCTCACCAGCGGGGCTTAGCACAGATACGCAGTATTTT | CASSPAGLSTDTQYF
TRBJ2-3 | TRBV7-9 | TRBD1 | NA | TGTGCCAGCAGCTCCCGGACAGGGTATACGCAGTATTTT | CASSSRTGYTQYF
TRBJ1-6 | TRBV20-1 | TRBD1 | NA | TGCAGTGCTACCGGGACAGCTAATTCACCCCTCCACTTT | CSATGTANSPLHF
TRBJ1-5 | TRBV15 | NA | NA | TGTGCCACCAGCAGACAGGGAGGTCAGCCCCAGCATTTT | CATSRQGGQPQHF
TRBJ1-2 | TRBV15 | TRBD1 | NA | TGTGCCACCGCCCGCGGGGGACAGGGGATCAGCGGCTACACCTTC | CATARGGQGISGYTF
TRBJ2-3 | TRBV10-3 | NA | NA | TGTGCCACAAAACCGACTAGCACAGATACGCAGTATTTT | CATKPTSTDTQYF
TRBJ2-5 | TRBV30 | NA | once | TGTGCCTGGAGTGTAGCCAGCCGGGGGACCCAGTACTTC | CAWSVASRGTQYF
TRBJ1-1 | TRBV6-5 | NA | NA | TGTGCCAGCATCTCCCCGGGGGTTGAAGCTTTCTTT | CASISPGVEAFF
TRBJ2-5 | TRBV5-1 | TRBD1 | once | TGCGCCAGCAGCCCGGGACAGCAACCCGGGGAGACCCAGTACTTC | CASSPGQQPGETQYF
TRBJ1-5 | TRBV3-1 | NA | NA | TGTGCCAGCAGCCAAGGGTATAGCAATCAGCCCCAGCATTTT | CASSQGYSNQPQHF
TRBJ1-2 | TRBV7-2 | TRBD1 | NA | TGTGCCAGCAGCGCGGACAGGAACTATGGCTACACCTTC | CASSADRNYGYTF
TRBJ2-3 | TRBV20-1 | NA | once | TGCAGTGCCCTAACCTCGCTCAGCACAGATACGCAGTATTTT | CSALTSLSTDTQYF
TRBJ2-7 | TRBV30 | TRBD1 | NA | TGTGCCTGGACAGGGGGCGCTTCCTACGAGCAGTACTTC | CAWTGGASYEQYF
TRBJ1-5 | TRBV5-1 | NA | once | TGCGCCAGCAGCTTGGAAGGTCCCCCGCCCCAGCATTTT | CASSLEGPPPQHF
TRBJ2-1 | TRBV20-1 | NA | NA | TGCAGTGCTGTCCCCGTTGAGGGACTTTCCTACAATGAGCAGTTCTTC | CSAVPVEGLSYNEQFF
TRBJ2-5 | TRBV5-4 | NA | NA | TGTGCCAGCAGCTTGGACCCCGAGACCCAGTACTTC | CASSLDPETQYF
TRBJ2-2 | TRBV3-1 | TRBD1 | NA | TGTGCCAGCAGCCCCGACAGGGGGCAGTACACCGGGGAGCTGTTTTTT | CASSPDRGQYTGELFF
TRBJ1-2 | TRBV6-2/TRBV6-3 | TRBD1 | NA | TGTGCCAGCAGTATCCGGGACAGGGGCTATGGCTACACCTTC | CASSIRDRGYGYTF
TRBJ2-2 | TRBV29-1 | NA | NA | TGCAGCGTTGCTCACGGGCCTCGGGACACCGGGGAGCTGTTTTTT | CSVAHGPRDTGELFF
TRBJ2-5 | TRBV15 | NA | NA | TGTGCCACCAGCGATGTAGAGACCCAGTACTTC | CATSDVETQYF
TRBJ1-2 | TRBV20-1 | NA | NA | TGCAGTGCTAGAGAGGGCAGGGGTGGTGGCTACACCTTC | CSAREGRGGGYTF
TRBJ2-5 | TRBV30 | NA | NA | TGTGCCTGGAGTGTATCCCAGGAGACCCAGTACTTC | CAWSVSQETQYF
TRBJ2-3 | TRBV30 | NA | NA | TGTGCCTGGAGCCACACAGATACGCAGTATTTT | CAWSHTDTQYF
TRBJ1-2 | TRBV30 | NA | NA | TGTGCCTGGAGTCCCGACGGCTATGGCTACACCTTC | CAWSPDGYGYTF
TRBJ1-3 | TRBV20-1 | TRBD1 | NA | TGCAGTGCTAGCCCCCTGGGACAGGGAGGAAACACCATATATTTT | CSASPLGQGGNTIYF
TRBJ1-2 | TRBV30 | NA | NA | TGTGCCTGGAGTGTGGGGAGATCTGGCTACACCTTC | CAWSVGRSGYTF
TRBJ2-5 | TRBV13 | NA | NA | TGTGCCAGCAGCTTAGGGACACCTGGGGGTCGGGAGACCCAGTACTTC | CASSLGTPGGRETQYF
TRBJ2-5 | TRBV15 | TRBD2 | NA | TGTGCCACCAGCAGAGGGGGCGGGGGTTACCAAGAGACCCAGTACTTC | CATSRGGGGYQETQYF
TRBJ1-4 | TRBV5-1 | NA | NA | TGCGCCAGCAGCTTGGGCCGAGGGGAAAAACTGTTTTTT | CASSLGRGEKLFF
TRBJ1-3 | TRBV30 | NA | NA | TGTGCCTGGCTCGGGGTACGGGGAAACACCATATATTTT | CAWLGVRGNTIYF
TRBJ2-7 | TRBV7-9 | NA | NA | TGTGCCAGCAGCTTAGTATGGGACACTTGGGACTCTAGTCCCCACGAGCAGTACTTC | CASSLVWDTWDSSPHEQYF
TRBJ2-2 | TRBV29-1 | TRBD2 | NA | TGCAGCGTTGAAGGCGGGGGGGCGAACACCGGGGAGCTGTTTTTT | CSVEGGGANTGELFF
TRBJ2-1 | TRBV29-1 | TRBD1 | once | TGCAGCGTTGTCCGAACAGGGGACAATGAGCAGTTCTTC | CSVVRTGDNEQFF
TRBJ1-2 | TRBV23-1 | NA | NA | TGCGCCAGCAGCCCAGGGGTTATAGGCGTTGGCAGAGGGTGTGGCTACACCTTC | CASSPGVIGVGRGCGYTF
TRBJ2-6 | TRBV5-1 | NA | NA | TGCGCCAGCAGCCGGGACGGCGCCTCTGGGGCCAACGTCCTGACTTTC | CASSRDGASGANVLTF
TRBJ2-5 | TRBV19 | TRBD2 | NA | TGTGCCAGTAGGACTAGCGGGCAAGAGACCCAGTACTTC | CASRTSGQETQYF
TRBJ2-1 | TRBV9 | TRBD1 | once | TGTGCCAGCAGCACCAGGACAGGCTCCTACAATGAGCAGTTCTTC | CASSTRTGSYNEQFF
TRBJ1-1 | TRBV19 | NA | NA | TGTGCCAGTAGTACCGAGATTGCCAGCGGAGACACTGAAGCTTTCTTT | CASSTEIASGDTEAFF
TRBJ2-3 | TRBV4-3 | NA | NA | TGCGCCAGCAGCCAAGATCCCGTTCTAGCGACAGATACGCAGTATTTT | CASSQDPVLATDTQYF
TRBJ1-1 | TRBV20-1 | TRBD1 | NA | TGCAGTGCTAGAGATCGGGACAGGGGGCGCAGCACTGAAGCTTTCTTT | CSARDRDRGRSTEAFF
TRBJ1-5 | TRBV15 | NA | NA | TGTGCCACCCGAACAGGCCTTGTCGGACAGCCCCAGCATTTT | CATRTGLVGQPQHF
TRBJ1-1 | TRBV19 | NA | NA | TGTGCCAGTACCGAGCAGCTACCGAACACTGAAGCTTTCTTT | CASTEQLPNTEAFF